Below, one TCR beta chain is given with its context. Transcripts of RNA were the source for amplifying TCR beta CDR3 regions. HTBI-primed first-round RT-PCR preceded second-round multiplex PCR. TCRdb reanalysed the multiplex PCR reads using MiXCR and keeps one entry per CDR3 protein. The table records about 230,000 distinct CDR3 sequences, around 42% of them present only once. This sample is part of a study of Graves' ophthalmopathy and Graves' hyperthyroidism. Per germline, CDR1 SGHNT and CDR2 YYREEE (reference sequence). The CDR3 covers 15 residues. The sequence was obtained from an adult man with Graves' ophthalmopathy. The sequenced sample was peripheral blood. This chain uses TRBV5-4 with TRBJ2-7; TRBD2 is a possible D gene (5 bases). Matching the DNA end better, TRBJ2-5 makes the J call doubtful. CDR3 in DNA: TGTGCCAGCCCCCCGATCGCCGGTGGGAGAGAGACCCAGTACTTC. Amino acid sequence: CASPPIAGGRETQYF.